Sequencing of this TCR beta chain was carried out in a study of shared clonotypes between healthy human individuals. Donors were Caucasian adults residing in Nashville, Tennessee, USA. Over several immunoSEQ plates, each subset's genomic DNA was distributed in even portions. TCRdb's table, derived via immunoSEQ multiplex PCR, lists solely in-frame clones and lacks some. The table shows 450,000 to 500,000 clones, with 76% occurring only once. Germline V gene lookup returns CDR1 WSHSY and CDR2 SAAADI. The V end lost 5 bases, the J end lost 4 bases, and 14 bases lay between the germline ends. The CDR3 has 14 residues.

Sequenced input: PBMCs. The source of this sequence is a woman aged 40 to 50 in good health. Some clones in this sample may be carry-over from other donors' samples. J is TRBJ1-2 and V is TRBV10-2, with D hard to call. The CDR3, as DNA: TGCGCCAGCAGTAGGTTTGACGGCTCCTATGGCTACACCTTC. Its protein is CASSRFDGSYGYTF.